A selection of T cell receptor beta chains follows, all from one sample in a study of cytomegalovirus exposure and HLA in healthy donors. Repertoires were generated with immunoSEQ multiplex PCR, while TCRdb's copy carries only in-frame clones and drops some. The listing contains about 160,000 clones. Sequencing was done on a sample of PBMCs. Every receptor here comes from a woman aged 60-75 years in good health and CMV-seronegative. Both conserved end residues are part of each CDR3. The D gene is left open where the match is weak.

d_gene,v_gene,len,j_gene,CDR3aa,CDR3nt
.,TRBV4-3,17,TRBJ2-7,CASSQDQLGGPTYEQYF,TGCGCCAGCAGCCAAGATCAGTTGGGGGGGCCAACCTACGAGCAGTACTTC
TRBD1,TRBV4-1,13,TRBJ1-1,CASSGQGDTEAFF,TGCGCCAGCAGTGGACAGGGTGACACTGAAGCTTTCTTT
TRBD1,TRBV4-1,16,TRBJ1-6,CASSQEDRRYNSPLHF,TGCGCCAGCAGCCAGGAGGACAGGCGCTATAATTCACCCCTCCACTTT
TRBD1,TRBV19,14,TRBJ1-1,CASSSRGGRTEAFF,TGTGCCAGTAGTTCCAGAGGGGGCCGCACTGAAGCTTTCTTT
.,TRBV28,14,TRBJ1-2,CASSLTALNYGYTF,TGTGCCAGCAGTTTAACAGCCTTAAACTATGGCTACACCTTC
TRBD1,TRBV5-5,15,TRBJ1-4,CASSFLGDSNEKLFF,TGTGCCAGCAGCTTTTTAGGGGACAGTAATGAAAAACTGTTTTTT
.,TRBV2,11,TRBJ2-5,CASPTRETQYF,TGTGCCAGCCCGACGCGGGAGACCCAGTACTTC
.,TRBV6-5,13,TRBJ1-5,CASSYQGREPQHF,TGTGCCAGCAGTTACCAGGGGAGAGAGCCCCAGCATTTT
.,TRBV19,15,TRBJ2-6,CASMGFDRLINVLTF,TGTGCCAGCATGGGATTCGACAGACTCATCAACGTCCTGACTTTC
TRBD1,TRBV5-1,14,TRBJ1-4,CASSFGTGVEKLFF,TGCGCCAGCAGCTTCGGGACAGGGGTTGAAAAACTGTTTTTT
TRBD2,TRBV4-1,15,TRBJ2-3,CASSPSGGATDTQYF,TGCGCCAGCAGCCCTAGCGGGGGGGCAACAGATACGCAGTATTTT
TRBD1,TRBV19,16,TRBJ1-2,CASSMGRTGAYYGYTF,TGTGCCAGTAGTATGGGTCGGACAGGAGCCTACTATGGCTACACCTTC
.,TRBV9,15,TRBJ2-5,CASSPKMGGALTQYF,TGTGCCAGCAGCCCAAAGATGGGGGGGGCACTGACCCAGTACTTC
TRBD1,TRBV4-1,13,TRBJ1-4,CASRSGGVGKLFF,TGCGCCAGCCGATCAGGGGGCGTTGGGAAACTGTTTTTT
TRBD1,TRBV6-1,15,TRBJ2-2,CASSPGQGAGGELFF,TGTGCCAGCAGCCCTGGACAGGGGGCGGGCGGGGAGCTGTTTTTT
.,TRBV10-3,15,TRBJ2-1,CAISVLGGRENEQFF,TGTGCCATCAGTGTCCTCGGGGGGCGCGAGAATGAGCAGTTCTTC
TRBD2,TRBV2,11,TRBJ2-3,CASTSGATQYF,TGTGCCAGCACTAGCGGGGCTACGCAGTATTTT
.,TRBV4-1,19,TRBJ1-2,CASSQLVAGLPDTNYGYTF,TGCGCCAGCAGCCAATTAGTGGCGGGACTGCCGGATACTAACTATGGCTACACCTTC
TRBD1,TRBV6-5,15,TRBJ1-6,CASRRDRGLVSPLHF,TGTGCCAGCAGGAGGGACAGGGGTTTGGTTTCACCCCTCCACTTT
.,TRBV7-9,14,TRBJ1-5,CASSLYPGNQPQHF,TGTGCCAGCAGCTTATATCCAGGGAATCAGCCCCAGCATTTT
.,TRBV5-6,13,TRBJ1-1,CASSLNRNTEAFF,TGTGCCAGCAGTCTTAACAGGAACACTGAAGCTTTCTTT
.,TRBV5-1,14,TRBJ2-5,CASSLGESRETQYF,TGCGCCAGCAGCCTTGGGGAGAGCAGGGAGACCCAGTACTTC
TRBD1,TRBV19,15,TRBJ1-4,CASSILPRGHEKLFF,TGTGCCAGTAGTATACTCCCCAGGGGGCATGAAAAACTGTTTTTT
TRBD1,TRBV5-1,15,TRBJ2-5,CASSSGTAEQETQYF,TGCGCCAGCAGCTCCGGGACAGCAGAACAAGAGACCCAGTACTTC
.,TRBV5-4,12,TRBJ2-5,CASSFRPSEQYF,TGTGCCAGCAGCTTCAGGCCCTCAGAGCAGTACTTC
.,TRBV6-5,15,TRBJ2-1,CASSYRRGSYNEQFF,TGTGCCAGCAGTTACCGGCGGGGCTCCTACAATGAGCAGTTCTTC
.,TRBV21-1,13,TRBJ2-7,CASSRETAYEQYF,TGTGCCAGCAGCAGAGAGACAGCCTACGAGCAGTACTTC
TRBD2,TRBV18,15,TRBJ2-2,CASAAGLADTGELFF,TGTGCCAGCGCAGCGGGACTAGCGGACACCGGGGAGCTGTTTTTT
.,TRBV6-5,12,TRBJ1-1,CASRGGRLGAFF,TGTGCCAGCAGAGGAGGGCGACTCGGGGCTTTCTTT
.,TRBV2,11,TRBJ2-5,CASNVRETQYF,TGTGCCAGCAACGTGAGGGAGACCCAGTACTTC
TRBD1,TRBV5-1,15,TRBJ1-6,CASSQRTGSNSPLHF,TGCGCCAGCAGCCAAAGGACAGGGTCTAATTCACCCCTCCACTTT
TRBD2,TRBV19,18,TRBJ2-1,CASTSPGLAGGQMNEQFF,TGTGCCAGTACGTCCCCAGGGTTAGCGGGAGGGCAGATGAATGAGCAGTTCTTC
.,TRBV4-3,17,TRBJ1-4,CASSRRWPRGTNEKLFF,TGCGCCAGCAGCCGGAGATGGCCGCGGGGAACTAATGAAAAACTGTTTTTT
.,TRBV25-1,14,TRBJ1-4,CASQIGGVREKLFF,TGTGCCAGCCAGATAGGGGGAGTTCGTGAAAAACTGTTTTTT
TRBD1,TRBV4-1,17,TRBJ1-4,CASSQFGGRTGGEKLFF,TGCGCCAGCAGCCAATTTGGTGGGCGAACAGGGGGCGAAAAACTGTTTTTT
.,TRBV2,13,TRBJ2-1,CASAKGAYNEQFF,TGTGCCAGCGCCAAAGGGGCCTACAATGAGCAGTTCTTC
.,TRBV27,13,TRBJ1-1,CASSFTSVTEAFF,TGTGCCAGCAGTTTTACGAGCGTCACTGAAGCTTTCTTT
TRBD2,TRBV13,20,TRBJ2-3,CASSSPPGLAGGGGTDTQYF,TGTGCCAGCAGCTCACCCCCGGGACTAGCGGGAGGTGGTGGCACAGATACGCAGTATTTT
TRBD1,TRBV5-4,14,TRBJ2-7,CASSSGQETYEQYF,TGTGCCAGCAGCTCGGGACAGGAAACCTACGAGCAGTACTTC
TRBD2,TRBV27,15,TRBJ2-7,CASSLRRGNGYEQYF,TGTGCCAGCAGTTTACGGCGGGGGAACGGCTACGAGCAGTACTTC
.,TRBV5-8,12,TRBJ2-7,CASSQADYEQYF,TGTGCCAGCAGCCAAGCGGACTACGAGCAGTACTTC
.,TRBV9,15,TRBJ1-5,CASSVAGTPNQPQHF,TGTGCCAGCAGCGTAGCGGGTACTCCAAATCAGCCCCAGCATTTT
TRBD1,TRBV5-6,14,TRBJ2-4,CASSHRDRKNIQYF,TGTGCCAGCAGCCACCGGGACAGAAAAAACATTCAGTACTTC
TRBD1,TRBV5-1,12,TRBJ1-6,CASSLTGGNIHF,TGCGCCAGCAGCCTTACAGGGGGCAATATCCACTTT
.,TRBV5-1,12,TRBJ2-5,CASSLDGETQYF,TGCGCCAGCAGCTTGGATGGCGAGACCCAGTACTTC
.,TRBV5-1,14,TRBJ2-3,CASIRGQGGDTQYF,TGCGCCAGCATCCGAGGGCAGGGAGGAGATACGCAGTATTTT
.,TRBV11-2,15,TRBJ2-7,CASSIDRPQLYEQYF,TGTGCCAGCAGCATTGACAGGCCCCAACTCTACGAGCAGTACTTC
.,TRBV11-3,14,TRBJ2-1,CASSLGLSADEQFF,TGTGCCAGCAGCCTGGGACTCTCCGCGGATGAGCAGTTCTTC
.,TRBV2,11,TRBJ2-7,CASSPLVMLDF,TGTGCCAGCAGCCCCCTAGTGATGTTGGACTTC
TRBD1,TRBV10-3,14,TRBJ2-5,CAISGGTGTETQYF,TGTGCCATCTCAGGTGGGACAGGGACAGAGACCCAGTACTTC
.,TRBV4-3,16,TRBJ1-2,CASSQGHFYDNYGYTF,TGCGCCAGCAGCCAAGGACATTTTTACGATAACTATGGCTACACCTTC
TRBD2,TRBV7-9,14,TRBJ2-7,CASSLLAENYEQYF,TGTGCCAGCAGCTTGCTAGCGGAGAACTACGAGCAGTACTTC
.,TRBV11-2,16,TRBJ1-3,CASSLWELPSGNTIYF,TGTGCCAGCAGCTTATGGGAGCTTCCCTCTGGAAACACCATATATTTT
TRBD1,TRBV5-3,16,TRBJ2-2,CARHPRDREDTGELFF,TGTGCCAGACACCCCCGGGACAGGGAAGACACCGGGGAGCTGTTTTTT